The 11 T cell receptor beta chains reported below all come from one sample, sequenced in a study of T cell changes during pregnancy in multiple sclerosis. The protocol was immunoSEQ multiplex PCR, while the TCRdb copy is restricted to in-frame clones and leaves out a portion. The profile covers around 60,000 clones, with roughly 90% appearing a single time and 2.5% to 3% taken by the ten largest. The specimen comprised peripheral blood, sampled in the second trimester of pregnancy. The receptors shown here come from a female donor in good health, enrolled as a control in a pregnancy study.

The chain couples TRBV10-1 to TRBJ2-3; 8 nucleotides align to TRBD2. The CDR3 covers 17 residues. Germline CDR1 WNHNN, CDR2 SYGVQD (reference sequence). The junction had 8 bases not matched to a gene; V was cut back by 0 bases and J by 3 bases. The CDR3 DNA reads TGCGCCAGCAGTGAGTCAATCGGGGGGGCCTTGACAGATACGCAGTATTTT. Translated: CASSESIGGALTDTQYF.

This chain uses TRBV5-5 with TRBJ2-3, with D possibly TRBD1 on 6 matching bases. CDR1 is SGHKS and CDR2 is YYEKEE in the germline V gene (reference sequence). V lost 0 bases and J 9 bases, leaving 11 bases between the germline ends. The CDR3 totals 13 residues. CDR3 sequence (DNA): TGTGCCAGCAGCTTGGAGTCCCAGGGGACGCAGTATTTT. This sequence encodes CASSLESQGTQYF. Full variable domain (missing parts from reference TRBV5-5 and TRBJ2-3): DAGVTQSPTHLIKTRGQQVTLRCSPISGHKSVSWYQQVLGQGPQFIFQYYEKEERGRGNFPDRFSARQFPNYSSELNVNALLLGDSALYLCASSLESQGTQYFGPGTRLTVL.

In nucleotides, the CDR3 is TGCAGCGTTGCAAGGGGGACACAAGAGACCCAGTACTTC. Protein product: CSVARGTQETQYF. This chain joins TRBV29-1 and TRBJ2-5; D might be TRBD1 (6 bases). The CDR3 runs to 13 residues. V lost 4 bases, J lost 2 bases, and 11 bases lay in between. Germline V gives CDR1 SQVTM, CDR2 ANQGSEA.

The chain has TRBV7-3 and TRBJ1-5; unclear D gene. Germline values: CDR1 SGHTA, CDR2 FQGTGA. This CDR3 contains 13 residues. Trimming shortened V by 2 bases and J by 2 bases, and 4 bases separated the two germline ends. The chain's CDR3 is CASSLGRNQPQHF. As DNA, the CDR3 is TGTGCCAGCAGCTTAGGCCGCAATCAGCCCCAGCATTTT.

The chain carries TRBV28 and TRBJ1-4; 7 bases match TRBD1. With V trimmed by 7 bases and J by 4 bases, 9 bases remained unmatched. The CDR3 spans 15 residues. Germline V gives CDR1 MDHEN, CDR2 SYDVKM. CDR3 sequence reads: CASTSDRDNNEKLFF. CDR3 sequence (DNA): TGTGCCAGCACCTCAGACAGGGATAATAATGAAAAACTGTTTTTT.

This sequence joins TRBV2 and TRBJ2-7; D is perhaps TRBD2 (5 bases). The V gene's germline CDR1 is SNHLY and CDR2 FYNNEI. V was shortened by 4 bases and J by 0 bases, with 10 bases between the two germline ends. The CDR3 is made up of 14 amino acids. CDR3 nucleotides: TGTGCCAGCAGTGCAGGACTCTTCTCCTACGAGCAGTACTTC. It is translated as CASSAGLFSYEQYF.

The rearrangement uses TRBV6-5 and TRBJ2-1; TRBD1 agrees at 11 bases. The ends lost 4 bases at V and 6 bases at J; junction bases unmatched: 5. Germline V gene data show CDR1 as MNHEY and CDR2 as SVGAGI. The CDR3 loop spans 15 amino acids. The chain's CDR3 is CASSLDRGHGNEQFF. The DNA for the CDR3 is TGTGCCAGCAGTTTGGACAGGGGGCATGGCAATGAGCAGTTCTTC.

This sequence joins TRBV6-5 and TRBJ2-2; D possibly corresponds to TRBD2 (6 bases). Germline assignment: CDR1 MNHEY and CDR2 SVGAGI. This CDR3 spans 14 amino acids. Trimming shortened V by 2 bases and J by 8 bases, and 12 bases separated the two germline ends. In DNA form, the CDR3 reads TGTGCCAGCAGTTACCTACTAGCACGAGGGGAGCTGTTTTTT. Translation: CASSYLLARGELFF.

The chain combines TRBV6-5 with TRBJ1-4; weak D call: TRBD1 (5 bases). Germline-derived CDR1 and CDR2 are MNHEY and SVGAGI. This CDR3 has 14 amino acids. V shed 2 bases and J shed 8 bases, with 12 bases lying between them. The CDR3 spells CASSYGGTGEKLFF. CDR3 nucleotide sequence: TGTGCCAGCAGTTACGGAGGGACGGGAGAAAAACTGTTTTTT.

The rearrangement joins TRBV29-1 to TRBJ1-2; D gene unclear. The V and J ends lost 3 bases and 7 bases respectively, with 9 bases between them. The germline gives CDR1 SQVTM, CDR2 ANQGSEA. The CDR3 has 11 residues. The CDR3 DNA reads as TGCAGCGTTGAGCGAGGTTCTGGCTACACCTTC. This translates into CSVERGSGYTF.

The chain combines TRBV5-4 with TRBJ1-2; the match to TRBD1 covers 11 bases. Germline V CDR1 and CDR2: SGHNT, YYREEE (reference sequence). The V gene end was trimmed by 4 bases and the J gene end by 7 bases; junction bases not matched to a gene: 12. The CDR3 loop spans 16 amino acids. Here the CDR3 reads CASSPRDRGYYGGYTF. CDR3 nucleotide sequence: TGTGCCAGCAGCCCCCGGGACAGGGGGTACTACGGTGGCTACACCTTC.